This TCR beta chain was captured by sequencing in a study of human T cells and chemical hapten exposure. The wider study: Patch tests applied 0.01% DPC to the upper back and were scored after 6 days.

TCRdb recomputed calls from the RACE reads with MiXCR, one row per CDR3 protein. Found here are 300,000 to 400,000 distinct CDR3 sequences, around 7% of them singletons; the top ten hold around 8.4%. The germline V gene has CDR1 MNHNY and CDR2 SVGAGI (reference sequence). The CDR3 has 11 residues. The V gene lost 6 bases and the J gene lost 10 bases, with 12 bases spanning the gap. The time point denotes: patch test 1, 2 weeks after DPC sensitization. Treatment denoted: therapeutic diphenylcyclopropenone sensitization with weekly scalp DPC. Non-pregnant alopecia patients aged 18 to 70, suitable for DPC therapy.

The source of this sequence is a woman in her late teens or twenties with alopecia areata. Some clones in this sample may be carry-over from other donors' samples. The V gene is TRBV6-6, the J gene TRBJ1-1; D uncertain. Sequenced here: whole blood, sampled in connection with sensitization to the hapten diphenylcyclopropenone (DPC). The CDR3 coding sequence is TGTGCCAGCAGACGAATAGTTGGAGCTTTCTTT. It is translated as CASRRIVGAFF.